In this sample, the clone carrying this TCR beta chain turned up a few times. Antigen unknown. This entry comes from a study of cytomegalovirus exposure and HLA in healthy donors. Study-level background: From about 170 million T cells, an earlier analysis saw 120 million or so unique TCR beta sequences. Study-wide results and limits: TCR beta V segments were, for the most part, productive about 87% or about 30% of the time in an earlier analysis. As a later analysis showed, a missense DCLRE1C variant was linked to trimming of TCR beta V- and J-genes. The study recorded 164 TCR beta chains that were cytomegalovirus-associated.

The V segment lost 4 bases and the J segment 6 bases; nucleotides outside the gene matches: 7. Per the germline V gene, CDR1 is SGHTS and CDR2 is YDEGEE. The CDR3 length is 15 residues. 13 Jbeta primers and 60 Vbeta primers were used for the PCR. Using immunoSEQ multiplex PCR, the repertoire was profiled, and TCRdb retains in-frame clones only, with some absent. The table lists a few hundred thousand clones, 60% to 85% of them singletons, with about 16% in the top ten. Material for sequencing was PBMCs. The V gene is TRBV5-8, the J gene TRBJ1-6; 7 bases are shared with TRBD1. This receptor was obtained from a man aged 35-49 years in good health and CMV-seronegative. The CDR3 spells CASSPRGEFNSPLHF. The CDR3 DNA reads TGTGCCAGCAGCCCCAGGGGGGAATTTAATTCACCCCTCCACTTT.